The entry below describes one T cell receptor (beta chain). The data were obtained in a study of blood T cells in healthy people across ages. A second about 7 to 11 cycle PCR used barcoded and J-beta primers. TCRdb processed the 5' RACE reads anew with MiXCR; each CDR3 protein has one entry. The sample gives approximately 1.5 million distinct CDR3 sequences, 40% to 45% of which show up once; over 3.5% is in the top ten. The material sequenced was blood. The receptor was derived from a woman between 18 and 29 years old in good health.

The CDR3 sequence is CSVEEERRSGGYTF. CDR3 DNA sequence: TGCAGCGTTGAAGAGGAAAGGAGGTCTGGTGGCTACACCTTC. The V call is TRBV29-1, the J call TRBJ1-2; D ambiguous. The CDR3 spans 14 residues. Trimming shortened V by 0 bases and J by 7 bases, and 15 bases separated the two germline ends. Germline CDR1 SQVTM, CDR2 ANQGSEA.